The 29 T cell receptor beta chains below were found in one sample sequenced in a study of OX40 agonist ivuxolimab in advanced cancers. Some clones are missing from TCRdb's copy, which holds only in-frame ones; the method was immunoSEQ multiplex PCR. The repertoire holds 34,000 or so clones, with more than 60% as singletons. The sample here was CD4+ or CD8+ T cells sorted from blood, taken in a trial of the OX40 agonist ivuxolimab. The source is an adult with an advanced solid tumor such as melanoma, head and neck, liver or kidney cancer.

By sample share, this clone is medium-sized. The J gene is TRBJ1-1, the V gene TRBV19, with D perhaps matching TRBD1 (5 bases). CDR3 length: 13 residues. Trimming took 3 bases from V and 8 from J, leaving 13 bases between them. In germline, CDR1 is LNHDA, CDR2 SQIVND (reference sequence). This CDR3 is CASSIGGRGEAFF. The CDR3 DNA reads TGTGCCAGTAGTATCGGTGGTCGGGGCGAAGCTTTCTTT. The whole variable domain, filled in from reference TRBV19 and TRBJ1-1, reads DGGITQSPKYLFRKEGQNVTLSCEQNLNHDAMYWYRQDPGQGLRLIYYSQIVNDFQKGDIAEGYSVSREKKESFPLTVTSAQKNPTAFYLCASSIGGRGEAFFGQGTRLTVV.

This clone is judged medium-sized. The chain has TRBV6-1 and TRBJ1-5; 7 bases match TRBD1. The CDR3 is 14 amino acids. CDR1 MNHNS and CDR2 SASEGT come from the germline V gene. V dropped 9 bases and J dropped 2; count of bases not matched to a gene: 7. CDR3 residues: CASQGGDGNQPQHF. Here the CDR3 DNA reads TGTGCCAGTCAGGGGGGGGATGGCAATCAGCCCCAGCATTTT.

This sequence joins TRBV7-8 and TRBJ1-1; no firm D call. V lost 5 bases, J lost 5 bases, and 18 bases lay in between. Germline CDR1 SGHVS, CDR2 FQNEAQ. CDR3 length equals 15 residues. CDR3 region: CASSPRQFAATEAFF. The CDR3 region has the DNA TGTGCCAGCAGCCCGCGACAATTCGCAGCAACTGAAGCTTTCTTT. Full variable domain (remainder filled in from reference TRBV7-8 and TRBJ1-1): GAGVSQSPRYKVAKRGQDVALRCDPISGHVSLFWYQQALGQGPEFLTYFQNEAQLDKSGLPSDRFFAERPEGSVSTLKIQRTQQEDSAVYLCASSPRQFAATEAFFGQGTRLTVV.

The chain carries TRBV28 and TRBJ1-1; TRBD1 is a possible D gene (5 bases). Germline V gene sequence: CDR1 MDHEN, CDR2 SYDVKM. V was shortened by 11 bases and J by 4 bases, with 17 bases between the two germline ends. The length of the CDR3 is 13 residues. Written as DNA, the CDR3 is TGTGCCCTGACCAATGCAGGGCGCACTGAAGCTTTCTTT. This codes for CALTNAGRTEAFF.

The chain is built from TRBV5-1 and TRBJ2-7; D remains ambiguous. CDR1 is SGHRS, CDR2 YFSETQ, per germline. This CDR3 has 15 amino acids. V gave up 0 bases and J gave up 5 bases, with 15 bases separating them. This CDR3 is CASSLEQIRFDEQYF. The CDR3 nucleotides read TGCGCCAGCAGCTTGGAACAGATTAGGTTTGACGAGCAGTACTTC.

This clone was detected only once. At one boundary the junction diverges from the germline segment, which might be a read error. V usage is TRBV2 and J usage is TRBJ1-1; D uncertain. This CDR3 contains 11 residues. From germline, CDR1 is SNHLY and CDR2 FYNNEI. CDR3 bases: TGTGCCAGCAGTTCAGAAACGGGCCCCGGGTTT. Translation: CASSSETGPGF. Using reference TRBV2 and TRBJ1-1 for the parts outside the CDR3, the full variable domain is EPEVTQTPSHQVTQMGQEVILRCVPISNHLYFYWYRQILGQKVEFLVSFYNNEISEKSEIFDDQFSVERPDGSNFTLKIRSTKLEDSAMYFCASSSETGPGFGQGTRLTVV.

The chain carries TRBV11-2 and TRBJ2-1; TRBD1 is a possible D gene (6 bases). The V gene lost 2 bases and the J gene lost 2 bases, with 13 bases spanning the gap. Germline V lookup: CDR1 SGHAT, CDR2 FQNNGV. The CDR3 consists of 16 residues. DNA for the CDR3: TGTGCCAGCAGCTTAACTACAGGGTACCCCTACAATGAGCAGTTCTTC. This sequence encodes CASSLTTGYPYNEQFF.

Only a few counts were recorded for this clone. The V and J genes are TRBV5-1 and TRBJ1-2; unclear D gene. The CDR3 totals 13 residues. Germline V lookup: CDR1 SGHRS, CDR2 YFSETQ. The ends were cut back, 0 bases at V and 5 bases at J, with 8 bases in the middle. In nucleotides, the CDR3 is TGCGCCAGCAGCTTGGGGCAGCTATATGGCTACACCTTC. Its protein is CASSLGQLYGYTF.

The rearrangement uses TRBV6-6 and TRBJ1-3; 7 bases fit TRBD1. Looked up from germline, CDR1 is MNHNY and CDR2 is SVGAGI (reference sequence). CDR3 length: 15 residues. V lost 6 bases and J lost 0; bases outside the gene matches: 5. The CDR3 DNA reads TGTGCCAGCAGCATCGGGGACAGCTCTGGAAACACCATATATTTT. Translation: CASSIGDSSGNTIYF.

The DNA for the CDR3 is TGCGCCAGCGGGTTCGGGAGTGGATCACCCCTCCACTTT. Translating it yields CASGFGSGSPLHF. The chain links TRBV10-1 to TRBJ1-6; D is uncertain. Germline CDR1 is WNHNN and CDR2 is SYGVQD (reference sequence). The CDR3 runs to 13 residues. Trimming pared 8 bases from V and 10 bases from J, leaving 15 bases between.

CDR3 in DNA: TGTGCCAGCAGTTACTCGGCAGGGCCCTATGGCTACACCTTC. Its translation: CASSYSAGPYGYTF. The rearrangement uses TRBV4-2 and TRBJ1-2; perhaps TRBD1 as D (5 bases). Germline CDR1 is LGHNA and CDR2 is YNFKEQ. The CDR3 is 14 amino acids. V was trimmed by 6 bases and J by 4 bases, leaving 15 bases between them.

The genes are TRBV5-1 and TRBJ2-2, with D unclear. The germline CDR1 and CDR2 sequences are SGHRS and YFSETQ. Between the trimmed V and J ends, which lost 2 bases and 5 bases, there was a span of 7 bases. The CDR3 length is 13 residues. DNA for the CDR3: TGCGCCAGCAGCTTCAGACAAACCGGGGAGCTGTTTTTT. Translating it yields CASSFRQTGELFF.

V gene TRBV5-8 combines with J gene TRBJ1-2; 12 positions agree with TRBD1. The CDR3 is 18 residues long. V gave up 0 bases and J gave up 3 bases; unmatched junction bases: 9. The germline V gene has CDR1 SGHTS and CDR2 YDEGEE. The CDR3 region has the DNA TGTGCCAGCAGCTTGGGTCGGGACAGGGGGCGTTGGGACTATGGCTACACCTTC. Its translation: CASSLGRDRGRWDYGYTF.

The chain links TRBV9 to TRBJ1-2, with D unresolved. The CDR3 is 13 residues long. Germline values: CDR1 SGDLS, CDR2 YYNGEE. Trimming pared 0 bases from V and 1 base from J, leaving 4 bases between. CDR3 protein: CASSVDINYGYTF. The DNA for the CDR3 is TGTGCCAGCAGCGTAGACATTAACTATGGCTACACCTTC.

The rearrangement uses TRBV14 and TRBJ1-2; D is ambiguous. Trimming took off 0 bases at V and 6 bases at J, with 5 bases between the two ends. The length of the CDR3 is 12 residues. From germline, CDR1 is SGHDN and CDR2 FVKESK. The CDR3: CASSQEANGYTF. The CDR3 nucleotides are TGTGCCAGCAGCCAAGAGGCAAATGGCTACACCTTC.

This chain uses TRBV28 with TRBJ2-5; D gene uncertain. CDR3 length: 12 amino acids. Germline CDR1 MDHEN, CDR2 SYDVKM. V dropped 8 bases and J dropped 5 bases, with 12 bases sitting between them. This CDR3 is CASQNLKETQYF. The DNA of the CDR3 is TGTGCCAGCCAGAACCTAAAGGAGACCCAGTACTTC.

Turning to this clone: A much larger clone sits a single nucleotide away, making a read error possible. The chain joins TRBV25-1 to TRBJ2-5; TRBD1 aligns across 9 bases. The closer fit of TRBJ2-7 to the DNA end suggests the J call may be wrong. This CDR3 region has 15 residues. In germline, CDR1 is MGHDK, CDR2 SYGVNS. Here the CDR3 DNA reads TGTGCCAGCAGTGAATCCGGACAGGGGTTACGCGAGCAGTACTTC. It encodes CASSESGQGLREQYF.

The chain links TRBV7-6 to TRBJ2-1, with D possibly being TRBD1 (7 bases). V was trimmed by 5 bases and J by 6 bases, leaving 17 bases between them. The CDR3 totals 15 residues. Germline CDR1 reads SGHVS; CDR2 reads FNYEAQ. The CDR3 here is CASSPSWRGPNEQFF. The CDR3, as DNA: TGTGCCAGCAGCCCTAGCTGGAGGGGGCCCAATGAGCAGTTCTTC.

The chain combines TRBV7-9 with TRBJ2-3; 10 nucleotides agree with TRBD2. This CDR3 is 17 amino acids long. From germline, CDR1 is SEHNR and CDR2 FQNEAQ (reference sequence). V shed 3 bases, J shed 3 bases, and the junction held 9 bases outside the gene matches. The DNA for the CDR3 is TGTGCCAGCAGCTTGAGGAAAGCGGGGGGGGCGACAGATACGCAGTATTTT. Translation: CASSLRKAGGATDTQYF.

V and J are TRBV9 and TRBJ2-1, with D maybe TRBD1 (6 bases). The CDR3 contains 14 residues. Germline loops: CDR1 SGDLS, CDR2 YYNGEE. V was cut by 4 bases and J by 5 bases, with 13 bases left in between. Written as DNA, the CDR3 is TGTGCCAGCAGCTCCCGGGACATAAACAATGAGCAGTTCTTC. Protein sequence: CASSSRDINNEQFF.

This sequence joins TRBV9 and TRBJ2-1; 8 nucleotides agree with TRBD1. Per germline, CDR1 SGDLS and CDR2 YYNGEE. The V gene end was trimmed by 4 bases and the J gene end by 3 bases; junction bases not matched to a gene: 6. The CDR3 is 15 residues long. Written as DNA, the CDR3 is TGTGCCAGCAGCTTACAGGGGGGCGTCTACAATGAGCAGTTCTTC. Protein sequence: CASSLQGGVYNEQFF.

This clone was seen just once. The chain is built from TRBV7-2 and TRBJ2-3; no definite D call. The CDR3 has 15 residues. Looked up from germline, CDR1 is SGHTA and CDR2 is FQGNSA. The V and J ends lost 8 bases and 1 base respectively, with 16 bases between them. This CDR3 reads CASRLRDSGTDTQYF. CDR3 DNA sequence: TGTGCCAGCCGGCTCAGAGACTCTGGCACAGATACGCAGTATTTT.

This chain joins TRBV11-2 and TRBJ2-2; D is unclear. CDR1 is SGHAT and CDR2 is FQNNGV in the germline V gene. This CDR3 has 13 amino acids. Trimming stripped 3 bases from V and 6 bases from J, with 8 bases between. The CDR3 here is CASSLILPGELFF. As DNA, the CDR3 is TGTGCCAGCAGCTTGATACTTCCCGGGGAGCTGTTTTTT.

This rearrangement joins TRBV4-3 to TRBJ1-1; 7 bases align to TRBD1. Germline-derived CDR1 and CDR2 are LGHNA and YSLEER. J was trimmed by 0 bases and V by 1 base; bases with no gene match: 2. The CDR3 consists of 15 residues. CDR3: CASSQAGGMNTEAFF. In DNA form, the CDR3 reads TGCGCCAGCAGCCAAGCAGGGGGGATGAACACTGAAGCTTTCTTT.

The J gene is TRBJ1-6, the V gene TRBV11-2, with 7 bases fitting TRBD1. The CDR3 runs to 16 residues. Trimming cost V 2 bases and J 6 bases; bases outside gene matches: 7. CDR1 and CDR2 from the germline V gene are SGHAT and FQNNGV. This chain's CDR3 is CASSLRTGGGNSPLHF. The CDR3 coding sequence is TGTGCCAGCAGCTTACGGACAGGTGGGGGTAATTCACCCCTCCACTTT.

This chain links TRBV2 with TRBJ1-5; TRBD1 is a possible D gene (5 bases). The CDR3 loop spans 13 amino acids. With 6 bases removed from V and 6 bases from J, the gap between germline ends came to 12 bases. CDR1 is SNHLY, CDR2 FYNNEI, per germline. CDR3 DNA: TGTGCCAGCAGGGGACGGGAATTTCAGCCCCAGCATTTT. Translated: CASRGREFQPQHF.

The chain uses TRBV6-4 and TRBJ1-2, with D uncertain. CDR1 MRHNA and CDR2 SNTAGT come from the germline V gene. This CDR3 has 13 residues. The V and J ends lost 3 bases and 7 bases respectively, with 12 bases between them. CDR3 protein: CASSDWGGSGYTF. For the CDR3, the DNA is TGTGCCAGCAGTGATTGGGGAGGATCTGGCTACACCTTC.

The gene calls are TRBV6-6 and TRBJ1-2; a weak D match, TRBD1 (5 bases). Germline V gene data show CDR1 as MNHNY and CDR2 as SVGAGI (reference sequence). V gave up 7 bases and J gave up 3 bases, with 15 bases separating them. The CDR3 is 14 residues long. The CDR3 sequence is CASTRDLQDYGYTF. DNA of the CDR3: TGTGCCAGCACCCGGGACCTACAGGACTATGGCTACACCTTC.

The chain links TRBV5-1 to TRBJ2-5, with 8 bases fitting TRBD2. Germline-derived CDR1 and CDR2 are SGHRS and YFSETQ. This CDR3 has 14 residues. Unmatched junction bases numbered 6, after V lost 4 bases and J lost 4 bases. The CDR3 is CASSGGGTPETQYF. The CDR3 nucleotides are TGCGCCAGCAGCGGCGGGGGGACCCCAGAGACCCAGTACTTC.